This entry describes one TCR beta chain. No antigen is known for it. No base qualities exist here, and no much larger clone lies one base off it. The immunoSEQ Assay, a bias-controlled multiplex PCR, was used to amplify TCRbeta CDR3 regions from genomic DNA. From the authors' description of their analysis: Nucleated cell counts per sample were estimated from amplification of reference gene primers within the assay. To quantify the absolute abundance of each unique TCRbeta CDR3 rearrangement, sequence reads were collapsed and filtered. For each sample, productive Simpson clonality was calculated by taking the square root of Simpson's diversity index across productive rearrangements. Not all clones reach the TCRdb copy of this immuneACCESS table, which keeps in-frame sequences only. Checked studies attribute under half of the gap to unresolved V genes and leave the rest unexplained. That table supplies the V and J calls and clone size; D and trimming were determined from the DNA. The sample yields 430,000 or so clones; approximately 91% were counted once. The ten top clones hold approximately 1.3% of the sample.

The sample is drawn from a study of blood T cell repertoires in COVID-19 (dated by TCRdb to 2018 to 2021). About the full investigation: The collaborator samples originated in the United States, Italy and Spain and spanned the acute and convalescent phases of COVID-19. Nearly every sample came with metadata listing a de-identified subject ID, COVID-19 status, age in years and sex. The material from the prospective study consisted of cDNA or gDNA derived from T cells, B-cell-depleted T cells, or PBMCs. The repertoires were made available in a free public database intended to serve as a resource for research on the immune response to SARS-CoV-2. The samples were drawn from two sources: the first 160 participants of the ongoing ImmuneRACE study, and fewer than 1,500 subjects contributed by 6 global collaborators. Where available, HLA class I and class II types were taken from metadata supplied by the sample provider and were not determined by assay-based typing. Subjects who had been exposed to COVID-19, were actively infected with it, or had recovered from it provided the deeply sampled blood TCRbeta repertoires that made up the dataset. Results and caveats for the whole study, not just this receptor: The amount of clinical and demographic metadata varied by source and participant and was provided uncurated.

In the prospective study, participants were roughly 18 to 100 years old, resided in 25 or so geographic areas of the United States, and were enrolled through a virtual design. To assign participants to cohorts, the prospective study relied on clinical history that participants themselves reported in a screening survey and a study questionnaire. Exposed participants had been in contact with someone with a PCR-confirmed or clinician-diagnosed COVID-19 case within 2 weeks of study entry. Mobile phlebotomists in the prospective study collected whole blood, serum and a nasopharyngeal or oropharyngeal swab from every participant. Participants in the prospective study had the option to provide additional blood draws and questionnaires over an approximately 2-month period. Before DNA extraction, blood samples from the prospective study were shipped at room temperature or frozen. The CDR3 numbers 15 residues from cysteine through phenylalanine. The only DNA kept is the CDR3, 45 bases in frame from the first base. The germline ends are 8 bases apart after V is trimmed by 3 bases and J by 0 bases. CDR1 SEHNR and CDR2 FQNEAQ were looked up in the germline V gene (reference sequence).

Recombination joined TRBV7-9 with TRBJ1-4; D gene: possibly TRBD1, on 5 matching bases. This sequence was found in a woman aged 18-29 years who had been exposed to COVID-19. Specimen: PBMCs or T cells enriched from blood (not recorded which). Read as DNA, the sequence is TGTGCCAGCAGCTTCGACAGTTCAACTAATGAAAAACTGTTTTTT. It translates as CASSFDSSTNEKLFF.